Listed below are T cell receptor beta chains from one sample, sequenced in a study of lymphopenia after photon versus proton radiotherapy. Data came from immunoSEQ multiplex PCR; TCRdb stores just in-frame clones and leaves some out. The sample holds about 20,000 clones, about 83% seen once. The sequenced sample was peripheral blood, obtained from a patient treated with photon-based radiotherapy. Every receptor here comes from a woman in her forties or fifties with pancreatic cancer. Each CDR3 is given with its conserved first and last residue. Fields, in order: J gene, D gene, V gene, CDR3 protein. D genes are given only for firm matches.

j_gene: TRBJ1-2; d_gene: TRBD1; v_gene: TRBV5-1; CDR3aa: CASSTWGDSPWGYTF
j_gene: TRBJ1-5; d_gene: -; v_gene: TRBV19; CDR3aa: CASSQPQGAGNQPQHF
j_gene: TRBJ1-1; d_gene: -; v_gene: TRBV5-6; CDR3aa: CASSLAQKNTEAFF
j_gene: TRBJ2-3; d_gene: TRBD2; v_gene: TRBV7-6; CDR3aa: CASSLAGTSGSWNTQYF
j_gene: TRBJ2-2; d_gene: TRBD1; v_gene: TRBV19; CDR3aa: CASRKQGSNTGELFF
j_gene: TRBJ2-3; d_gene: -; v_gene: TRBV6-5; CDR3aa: CASSYSIDDPADTQYF
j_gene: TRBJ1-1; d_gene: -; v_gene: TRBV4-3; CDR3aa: CASSQDLGTANTEAFF
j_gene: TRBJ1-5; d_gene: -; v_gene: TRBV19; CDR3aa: CASIRPGALAGYGNQPQHF
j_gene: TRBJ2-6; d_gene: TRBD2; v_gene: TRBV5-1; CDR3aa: CASSLAGASGANVLTF
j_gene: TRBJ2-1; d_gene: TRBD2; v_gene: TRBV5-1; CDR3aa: CASAPPSSGIIGQFF
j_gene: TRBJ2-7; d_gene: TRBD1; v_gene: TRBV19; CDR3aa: CASTAGTASYEQYF
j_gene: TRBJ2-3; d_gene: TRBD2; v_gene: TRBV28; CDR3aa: CASSLGSGGSTDTQYF
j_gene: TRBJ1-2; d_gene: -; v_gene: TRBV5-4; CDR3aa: CASSDGGAGNYGYTF
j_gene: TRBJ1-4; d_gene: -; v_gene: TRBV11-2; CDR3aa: CASSFGRFMGEKLFF
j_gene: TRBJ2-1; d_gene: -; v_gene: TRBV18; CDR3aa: CASSPSGSSYNEQFF
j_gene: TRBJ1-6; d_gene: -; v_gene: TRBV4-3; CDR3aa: CASSQVTPSGTANSPLHF
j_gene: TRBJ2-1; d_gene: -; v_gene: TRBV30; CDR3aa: CAWSGGVREQFF
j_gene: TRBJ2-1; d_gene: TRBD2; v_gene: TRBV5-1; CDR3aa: CASSFNWGLAGGNYNEQFF
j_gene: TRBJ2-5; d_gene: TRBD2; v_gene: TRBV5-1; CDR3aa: CASSLAPWGGGETQYF
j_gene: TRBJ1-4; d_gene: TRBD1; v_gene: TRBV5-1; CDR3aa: CASSQRTGQGEKLFF
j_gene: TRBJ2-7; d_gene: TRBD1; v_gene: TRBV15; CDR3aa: CATSPPGQGLREQYF
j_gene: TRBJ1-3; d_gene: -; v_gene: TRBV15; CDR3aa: CATSRKQGPGNTIYF
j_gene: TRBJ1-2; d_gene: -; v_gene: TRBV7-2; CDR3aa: CASSLDLGANYGYTF
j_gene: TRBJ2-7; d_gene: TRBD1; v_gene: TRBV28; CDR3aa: CASSSTGGAFAQYF
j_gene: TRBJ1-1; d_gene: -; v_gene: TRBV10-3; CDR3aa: CAITKQKNTEAFF
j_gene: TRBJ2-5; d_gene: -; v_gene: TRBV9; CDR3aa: CASSLLDTSGTQYF
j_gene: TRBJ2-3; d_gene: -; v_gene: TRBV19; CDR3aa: CASSMGSRSTDTQYF
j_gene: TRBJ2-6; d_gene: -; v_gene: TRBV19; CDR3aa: CASSMVRANVLTF
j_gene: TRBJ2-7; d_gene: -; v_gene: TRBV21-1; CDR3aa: CASSKREQGNEQYF
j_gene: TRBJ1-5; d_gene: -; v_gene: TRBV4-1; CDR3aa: CASSQEGGHNQPQHF
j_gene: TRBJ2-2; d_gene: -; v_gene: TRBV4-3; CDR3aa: CASSQDRENTGELFF
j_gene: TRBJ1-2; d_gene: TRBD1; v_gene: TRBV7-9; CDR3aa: CASSEPGQENYGYTF
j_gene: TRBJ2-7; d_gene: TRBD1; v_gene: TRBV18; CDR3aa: CASSPPGQGSYEQYF
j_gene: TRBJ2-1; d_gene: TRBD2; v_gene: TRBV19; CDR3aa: CASSIGGGAYEQFF
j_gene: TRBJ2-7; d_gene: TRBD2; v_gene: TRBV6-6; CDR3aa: CASSKNGGYEQYF
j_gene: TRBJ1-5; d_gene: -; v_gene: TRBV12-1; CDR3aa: CASSFYTVFRDQPQHF
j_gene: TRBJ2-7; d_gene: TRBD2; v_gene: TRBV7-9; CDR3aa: CASSPKGRGSEQYF
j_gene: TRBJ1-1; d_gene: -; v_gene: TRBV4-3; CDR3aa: CASSQDDWRGKDTEAFF
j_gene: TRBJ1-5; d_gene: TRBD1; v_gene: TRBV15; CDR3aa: CATSRPTGDQPQHF
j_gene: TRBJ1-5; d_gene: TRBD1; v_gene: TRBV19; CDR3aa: CASSPPDRALSSNQPQHF
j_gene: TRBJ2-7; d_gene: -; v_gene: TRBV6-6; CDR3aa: CASSYGGGSYEQYF
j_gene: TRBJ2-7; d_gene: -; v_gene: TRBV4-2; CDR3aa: CASSQDGFLEQYF
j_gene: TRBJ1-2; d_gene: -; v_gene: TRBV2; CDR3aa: CASSEGPPTDYGYTF
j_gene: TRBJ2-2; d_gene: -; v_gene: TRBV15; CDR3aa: CATSRDLASGELFF
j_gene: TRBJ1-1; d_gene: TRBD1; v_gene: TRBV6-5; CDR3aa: CASSNRDRGRTEAFF
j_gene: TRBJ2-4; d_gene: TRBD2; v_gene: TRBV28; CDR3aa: CASQQGGASGARLQYF
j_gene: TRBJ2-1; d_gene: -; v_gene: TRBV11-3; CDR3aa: CASSLVSGENNEQFF
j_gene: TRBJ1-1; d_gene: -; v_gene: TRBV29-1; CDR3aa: CSVGMGGMNTEAFF
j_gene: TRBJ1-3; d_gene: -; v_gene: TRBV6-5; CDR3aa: CASSYGVSGNTIYF
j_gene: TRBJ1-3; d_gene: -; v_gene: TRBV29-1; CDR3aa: CSVTGNPGNTIYF
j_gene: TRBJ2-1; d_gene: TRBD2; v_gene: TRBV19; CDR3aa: CASTNLAGRYNEQFF